This is a list of T cell receptor beta chains from one sample in a study of OX40 agonist ivuxolimab in advanced cancers. Generated by immunoSEQ multiplex PCR, the TCRdb table keeps only in-frame clones and is missing some. The repertoire holds about 73,000 clones, with about 93% as singletons. Sequencing was performed on CD4+ or CD8+ T cells sorted from blood, taken in a trial of the OX40 agonist ivuxolimab. Every receptor here comes from an adult with an advanced solid tumor such as melanoma, head and neck, liver or kidney cancer. CDR3s include the opening cysteine and the closing phenylalanine or tryptophan. D genes are given only for firm matches. Size is stated for part of the rows, as once, few or many counts, or as a class when the clone is expanded.

V,J,D,size,CDR3,DNA
TRBV27,TRBJ2-7,TRBD2,-,CASSSWTSSQYF,TGTGCCAGCAGTTCCTGGACTAGCTCACAGTACTTC
TRBV5-1,TRBJ2-1,-,-,CASSLGLNEQFF,TGCGCCAGCAGCCTGGGATTAAATGAGCAGTTCTTC
TRBV27,TRBJ2-7,TRBD2,-,CASSSRLAGALYEQYF,TGTGCCAGCAGTTCCCGACTAGCGGGGGCACTATACGAGCAGTACTTC
TRBV7-2,TRBJ1-5,-,-,CASSLERGEPQHF,TGTGCCAGCAGCTTAGAGCGGGGTGAGCCCCAGCATTTT
TRBV11-1,TRBJ2-2,-,once,CASSTLVLAGELFF,TGTGCCAGCAGCACACTCGTATTGGCCGGGGAGCTGTTTTTT
TRBV2,TRBJ2-3,-,-,CATYRGGTQYF,TGTGCCACCTACAGGGGGGGTACGCAGTATTTT
TRBV2,TRBJ2-1,TRBD1,-,CASLGTVGNNEQFF,TGTGCCAGCCTCGGGACAGTCGGAAACAATGAGCAGTTCTTC
TRBV28,TRBJ1-5,-,-,CAIGPRGNQPQHF,TGTGCCATCGGACCGAGGGGCAATCAGCCCCAGCATTTT
TRBV5-6,TRBJ1-2,-,-,CASSMDDYGYTF,TGTGCCAGCAGCATGGACGACTATGGCTACACCTTC
TRBV7-9,TRBJ1-2,-,-,CASSGSTGGYTF,TGTGCCAGCAGCGGATCGACAGGTGGCTACACCTTC
TRBV4-3,TRBJ2-3,-,once,CASSQDRQRFSTDTQYF,TGCGCCAGCAGCCAAGACAGGCAGCGTTTCAGCACAGATACGCAGTATTTT
TRBV7-8,TRBJ2-3,-,-,CASSLSSGTDTQYF,TGTGCCAGCAGCTTATCCAGCGGCACAGATACGCAGTATTTT
TRBV28,TRBJ2-3,TRBD2,-,CASSFPAGAGYF,TGTGCCAGCAGTTTTCCTGCGGGAGCGGGGTATTTT
TRBV11-3,TRBJ2-1,-,medium-sized,CASSYSDRNEQFF,TGTGCCAGCAGCTATTCGGATCGCAATGAGCAGTTCTTC
TRBV13,TRBJ1-3,-,-,CASSLERQANSGNTIYF,TGTGCCAGCAGCTTAGAGAGACAGGCGAACTCTGGAAACACCATATATTTT
TRBV30,TRBJ2-7,TRBD2,-,CAWSRLAGAYEQYF,TGTGCCTGGAGTAGACTAGCGGGTGCCTACGAGCAGTACTTC
TRBV27,TRBJ1-1,TRBD1,-,CASSFEGARTEAFF,TGTGCCAGCAGTTTCGAGGGGGCACGCACTGAAGCTTTCTTT
TRBV10-3,TRBJ2-1,TRBD2,-,CAISVGRGLAGGPGAQDEQFF,TGTGCCATCAGTGTGGGTAGGGGACTAGCGGGAGGTCCCGGGGCTCAGGATGAGCAGTTCTTC
TRBV5-5,TRBJ2-3,-,-,CASASGDGADTQYF,TGTGCCAGCGCCTCGGGAGATGGGGCAGATACGCAGTATTTT
TRBV6-1,TRBJ2-6,-,-,CASSSAGSGANVLTF,TGTGCCAGCAGTTCCGCGGGTTCTGGGGCCAACGTCCTGACTTTC
TRBV27,TRBJ2-1,TRBD2,-,CASSSSSGSNNEQFF,TGTGCCAGCAGTTCATCTAGCGGGAGCAACAATGAGCAGTTCTTC
TRBV28,TRBJ2-7,-,-,CASSLWGTEYEQYF,TGTGCCAGCAGTTTATGGGGGACTGAGTACGAGCAGTACTTC
TRBV7-7,TRBJ2-5,-,-,CASSPVGALQETQYF,TGTGCTAGCAGCCCCGTAGGGGCACTACAAGAGACCCAGTACTTC
TRBV11-1,TRBJ2-7,-,-,CASRVREGPYEQYF,TGTGCCAGCCGAGTCAGGGAAGGGCCCTACGAGCAGTACTTC
TRBV11-2,TRBJ2-3,TRBD1,-,CASSLRGQPTDTQYF,TGTGCCAGCAGCTTAAGGGGGCAGCCCACAGATACGCAGTATTTT
TRBV30,TRBJ2-7,TRBD1,-,CAWSEDRGPYEQYF,TGTGCCTGGAGTGAGGACAGGGGCCCCTACGAGCAGTACTTC
TRBV4-3,TRBJ2-2,-,-,CASSRGPVNTGELFF,TGCGCCAGCAGCCGGGGTCCGGTGAACACCGGGGAGCTGTTTTTT
TRBV6-5,TRBJ1-1,-,-,CASAQGPGTEAFF,TGTGCCAGCGCACAGGGACCGGGCACTGAAGCTTTCTTT
TRBV5-1,TRBJ2-1,-,-,CASSLSTTGYNEQFF,TGCGCCAGCAGCTTGAGCACTACAGGGTACAATGAGCAGTTCTTC
TRBV5-1,TRBJ2-3,-,once,CASTVAPGTDTQYF,TGCGCCAGCACCGTCGCCCCTGGCACAGATACGCAGTATTTT
TRBV28,TRBJ2-3,-,-,CASSRGTDTQYF,TGTGCCAGCAGTAGGGGCACAGATACGCAGTATTTT